The rows below give T cell receptor beta chains drawn from one sample of a study of blood T cell repertoires in COVID-19. Here immunoSEQ multiplex PCR was the method, and the copy in TCRdb shows in-frame clones only, minus some. Of 250,000 to 350,000 clones detected, about 85% appear once; the ten largest clones hold around 2.2%. The sample consisted of peripheral blood. Receptors originate from a woman aged 45-59 years who had recovered from COVID-19. Both conserved end residues are part of each CDR3. A D gene is named only where the DNA matches it firmly. Only some rows state a clone size, as once, few, many or a class for expanded clones.

TRBJ2-7	-	TRBV21-1	-	TGTGCCAGCAGCAAAGGGGAGGCAGGCTACGAGCAGTACTTC	CASSKGEAGYEQYF
TRBJ1-1	TRBD1	TRBV6-2/TRBV6-3	-	TGTGCCAGCAGTTACGCCCAGGGGGGAGTTATGAACACTGAAGCTTTCTTT	CASSYAQGGVMNTEAFF
TRBJ1-1	-	TRBV2	-	TGTGCCAGCAGTCTACAGGGAACTAAAGCTTTCTTT	CASSLQGTKAFF
TRBJ1-1	TRBD1	TRBV19	-	TGTGCCAGTAGTAGAGTGGACAGGGGCGTTAACACTGAAGCTTTCTTT	CASSRVDRGVNTEAFF
TRBJ1-1	-	TRBV29-1	-	TGCAGCGTTGAAGGCCAAGTCAGGGGCTCCGCTTTCTTT	CSVEGQVRGSAFF
TRBJ1-5	-	TRBV19	-	TGTGCCAGTAGTATCGACAGTAGCAATCAGCCCCAGCATTTT	CASSIDSSNQPQHF
TRBJ1-5	-	TRBV5-1	-	TGCGCCAGCAGCCCGGGGGGGGGCTTCAATCAGCCCCAGCATTTT	CASSPGGGFNQPQHF
TRBJ2-1	-	TRBV27	-	TGTGCCAGCAGTTTCCGGGACAACTACAATGAGCAGTTCTTC	CASSFRDNYNEQFF
TRBJ1-2	-	TRBV30	-	TGTGCCTGGAGTGGGGATTTGGGGCACTATGGCTACACCTTC	CAWSGDLGHYGYTF
TRBJ2-1	-	TRBV7-3	-	TGTGCCAGCAGTCTGATAAGCGGAAGCACCTACAATGAGCAGTTCTTC	CASSLISGSTYNEQFF
TRBJ1-2	TRBD1	TRBV29-1	-	TGCAGCGTCGGTACAGGGGGCACATCTCCCTATGGCTACACCTTC	CSVGTGGTSPYGYTF
TRBJ1-1	-	TRBV11-3	-	TGTGCCAGCAGCTTAGTTCCCTCCACTGAAGCTTTCTTT	CASSLVPSTEAFF
TRBJ2-3	-	TRBV18	once	TGTGCCAGCTCACTACCCACCAGGGGTTCTACAGATACGCAGTATTTT	CASSLPTRGSTDTQYF
TRBJ1-1	-	TRBV25-1	-	TGTGCCAGCAGTGAATACAGGGGTCTTGAAGCTTTCTTT	CASSEYRGLEAFF
TRBJ1-3	-	TRBV10-3	-	TGTGCCATCAGTGTCGGTGGAAACACCATATATTTT	CAISVGGNTIYF
TRBJ2-3	TRBD2	TRBV5-6	-	TGTGCCAGCAGCCTAATAGCGGGGAGTGTTACGCAGTATTTT	CASSLIAGSVTQYF
TRBJ2-7	TRBD1	TRBV5-1	-	TGCGCCAGCAGCTTGGCGGGACAGTTTCCGTACGAGCAGTACTTC	CASSLAGQFPYEQYF
TRBJ2-2	-	TRBV7-2	-	TGTGCCAGCAGCTTAGCCAGGGACACCGGGGAGCTGTTTTTT	CASSLARDTGELFF
TRBJ1-3	-	TRBV30	-	TGTGCCTGGAGTCAGACAGGCGGAAACACCATATATTTT	CAWSQTGGNTIYF
TRBJ2-2	TRBD1	TRBV5-4	-	TGTGCCAGCAGCGTTACCGGACAGGGATGGGGAACCGGGGAGCTGTTTTTT	CASSVTGQGWGTGELFF
TRBJ2-1	-	TRBV9	-	TGTGCCAGCAGCCCTCAACAGGGGCCGGGGGACAATGAGCAGTTCTTC	CASSPQQGPGDNEQFF
TRBJ1-1	-	TRBV19	-	TGTGCCAGTAGCGGGGGGCTCGGAAACACTGAAGCTTTCTTT	CASSGGLGNTEAFF
TRBJ1-2	-	TRBV19	-	TGTGCCAGTAGTATTGCGGCTAACTATGGCTACACCTTC	CASSIAANYGYTF
TRBJ1-4	TRBD1	TRBV16	-	TGTGCCAGCAGCCCCGGACAGGGGGCGAAGTTAATAGGAGAAAAACTGTTTTTT	CASSPGQGAKLIGEKLFF
TRBJ1-1	-	TRBV6-5	few	TGTGCCAGCAGCTACGGGCACACTGAAGCTTTCTTT	CASSYGHTEAFF
TRBJ1-4	-	TRBV14	once	TGTGCCAGCAGCCAAGCAGGGTTCGGCTATGAAAAACTGTTTTTT	CASSQAGFGYEKLFF
TRBJ1-6	TRBD1	TRBV5-4	-	TGTGCCAGCAGCTTGTGGGGACAGGGGAATTCACCCCTCCACTTT	CASSLWGQGNSPLHF
TRBJ2-7	-	TRBV29-1	-	TGCAGCGTGCGATCAGGTTACGAGCAGTACTTC	CSVRSGYEQYF
TRBJ2-4	TRBD1	TRBV6-5	-	TGTGCCAGCAAGCTACAGGGGGAAGTGGACATTCAGTACTTC	CASKLQGEVDIQYF
TRBJ2-3	-	TRBV29-1	-	TGCAGCGTTGATCGTGCGGGCACAGATACGCAGTATTTT	CSVDRAGTDTQYF
TRBJ1-6	-	TRBV5-1	-	TGCGCCAGCAGCAAAGACAGCGTAAATTCACCCCTCCACTTT	CASSKDSVNSPLHF
TRBJ1-1	-	TRBV5-1	-	TGCGCCAGCAGAATCGGGAACACTGAAGCTTTCTTT	CASRIGNTEAFF
TRBJ2-7	TRBD1	TRBV7-2	-	TGTGCCAGCAGCTTAGCGACAGGGCCCCTCTACGAGCAGTACTTC	CASSLATGPLYEQYF
TRBJ1-2	TRBD1	TRBV5-4	-	TGTGCCAGCAGCGCGGGACAGGCGAACTATGGCTACACCTTC	CASSAGQANYGYTF
TRBJ1-5	-	TRBV4-3	-	TGCGCCAGCAGCCAAGATCGCGGTTATCAGCCCCAGCATTTT	CASSQDRGYQPQHF
TRBJ2-7	TRBD2	TRBV28	-	TGTGCCAGCAGTTTTTCTATATTGGGAGGGCCGTACGAGCAGTACTTC	CASSFSILGGPYEQYF
TRBJ2-5	-	TRBV6-6	-	TGTGCCAGCAGTTACATTAGGGTAACAGGCGAAGAGACCCAGTACTTC	CASSYIRVTGEETQYF
TRBJ2-3	-	TRBV4-2	-	TGTGCCAGCAGCCAAGAGGCGGGGCCCGTCCAAGATACGCAGTATTTT	CASSQEAGPVQDTQYF
TRBJ1-1	TRBD1	TRBV5-1	-	TGCGCCAGCAGCCAGGGGGTTGGCACTGAAGCTTTCTTT	CASSQGVGTEAFF
TRBJ1-1	-	TRBV28	-	TGTGCCAGCAGTCCGCAACAGTCTTTCCGAACTTTT	CASSPQQSFRTF
TRBJ2-2	TRBD2	TRBV7-6	once	TGTGCCAGCAGCTTAACTAGCGGGAGAGGGGAGCTGTTTTTT	CASSLTSGRGELFF
TRBJ1-1	-	TRBV5-1	-	TGCGCCAGCAGCTTGGTTTTTGGGGGAGGAAACACTGAAGCTTTCTTT	CASSLVFGGGNTEAFF
TRBJ1-1	-	TRBV29-1	-	TGCAGCGTTGAGGGTTCGGGGAACACTGAAGCTTTCTTT	CSVEGSGNTEAFF
TRBJ1-2	-	TRBV7-9	-	TGTGCCAGCAGCTTAGGAGGTGCTAGTGAGGCTAACTATGGCTACACCTTC	CASSLGGASEANYGYTF
TRBJ1-2	-	TRBV12-3/TRBV12-4	-	TGTGCCAGCAGTTTAAGGGGGGGCTACACCTTC	CASSLRGGYTF
TRBJ2-7	TRBD1	TRBV29-1	-	TGCAGCGTTGGCGCCGGGACAGGGACTGTCGAGCAGTACTTC	CSVGAGTGTVEQYF
TRBJ1-6	TRBD1	TRBV5-1	-	TGCGCCAGCAGTTTTGGATTCCTCCGGACAGGGCAAAATTCACCCCTCCACTTT	CASSFGFLRTGQNSPLHF
TRBJ1-5	TRBD1	TRBV2	-	TGTGCCAGCAGACCGGACAGGGGAGGCAATCAGCCCCAGCATTTT	CASRPDRGGNQPQHF
TRBJ1-5	TRBD1	TRBV4-2	-	TGTGCCAGCAGCCACGGGGGGACAGGTAGCAATCAGCCCCAGCATTTT	CASSHGGTGSNQPQHF
TRBJ2-3	TRBD1	TRBV3-1/TRBV3-2	-	TGTGCCAGCAGCCAGGGACAGGGTGTCGCAGATACGCAGTATTTT	CASSQGQGVADTQYF
TRBJ2-7	TRBD2	TRBV5-1	-	TGCGCCAGCAGCCCTCTCCTAGCGGTAGGCTCCTACGAGCAGTACTTC	CASSPLLAVGSYEQYF
TRBJ1-1	TRBD1	TRBV9	once	TGTGCCAGCAGCGTTCTTCAGGGGGCCGCTGAAGCTTTCTTT	CASSVLQGAAEAFF